This section outlines one TCR beta chain sequence together with its context. Unmatched junction bases numbered 4, after V lost 2 bases and J lost 1 base. Germline assignment: CDR1 SGHVS and CDR2 FQNEAQ. The CDR3 spans 15 residues. TCRdb keeps only in-frame clones here, not all; method: immunoSEQ multiplex PCR. The sample has nearly 1 million clones, approximately 80% seen once; the top ten hold over 1.3%. The data belong to a study of shared clonotypes between healthy human individuals. The sequence came from a young man in good health. The chain carries TRBV7-8 and TRBJ2-7; 8 nucleotides align to TRBD2. Sequencing input: memory CD4+ T cells sorted from blood. Stated subset: CD45RA-negative fraction. Written as DNA, the CDR3 is TGTGCCAGCAGCTTATTGAAGCGGGAGTCCTACGAGCAGTACTTC. This encodes CASSLLKRESYEQYF.